A single sample is the source of the 11 T cell receptor beta chains below, sequenced in a study of blood T cell repertoires in COVID-19. Only in-frame clones appear in the TCRdb table, and some are missing; sequencing was by immunoSEQ multiplex PCR. Of around 140,000 clones detected, 65% to 90% appear once; the ten largest clones hold 7% to 10%. Sequencing used peripheral blood. The origin of the receptors is a human donor in a cohort sampled during active COVID-19.

This rearrangement joins TRBV7-9 to TRBJ2-6; 7 positions match TRBD2. The ends lost 5 bases at V and 4 bases at J; junction bases unmatched: 8. Germline V gene lookup returns CDR1 SEHNR and CDR2 FQNEAQ (reference sequence). The CDR3 runs to 16 residues. The DNA of the CDR3 is TGTGCCAGCAGCCGCAAACTAGCGACGGGGGCCAACGTCCTGACTTTC. Translated, it gives CASSRKLATGANVLTF.

The chain carries TRBV7-8 and TRBJ2-1; D not resolved. The CDR3 is made up of 14 amino acids. Trimming left V 6 bases short and J 5 bases short, with 14 bases between. Germline V CDR1 and CDR2: SGHVS, FQNEAQ. CDR3 loop: CASSKSTLHNEQFF. DNA of the CDR3: TGTGCCAGCAGTAAGAGTACTCTCCACAATGAGCAGTTCTTC.

The rearrangement uses TRBV7-3 and TRBJ2-7, with D maybe TRBD1 (5 bases). The CDR3 length is 13 residues. V was trimmed by 4 bases and J by 6 bases, leaving 13 bases between them. The germline V gene has CDR1 SGHTA and CDR2 FQGTGA. CDR3 sequence: CASSSDTWTEQYF. The CDR3 DNA sequence: TGTGCCAGCAGCTCGGACACTTGGACCGAGCAGTACTTC.

This clone was counted a single time. This sequence joins TRBV6-2 or TRBV6-3 and TRBJ2-7; possible D gene TRBD1, 7 bases. Germline loops: CDR1 MNHEY, CDR2 SVGEGT. The CDR3 is 16 residues long. V was cut by 0 bases and J by 4 bases, with 16 bases left in between. CDR3 loop: CASSYSDLEGAYEQYF. CDR3 in DNA: TGTGCCAGCAGTTACTCGGATTTGGAGGGGGCATACGAGCAGTACTTC.

The chain combines TRBV6-4 with TRBJ2-7; 7 bases fit TRBD2. Unmatched junction bases numbered 7, after V lost 2 bases and J lost 3 bases. The germline gives CDR1 MRHNA, CDR2 SNTAGT. This CDR3 is 15 amino acids long. The CDR3 DNA sequence: TGTGCCAGCAGTGACCTCCAGCGCGGGGGCTACGAGCAGTACTTC. It codes for CASSDLQRGGYEQYF.

The chain joins TRBV7-9 to TRBJ2-1; 14 positions agree with TRBD2. V was pared by 7 bases and J by 9 bases, with 8 bases of the junction left unmatched. Germline V lookup: CDR1 SEHNR, CDR2 FQNEAQ (reference sequence). CDR3 length equals 15 residues. CDR3 sequence: CASTTGLAGGGEQFF. The DNA for the CDR3 is TGTGCCAGCACCACAGGACTAGCGGGAGGAGGTGAGCAGTTCTTC.

For the CDR3, the DNA is TGCGCCAGCAGCTTGGCAGCAGCGCAAGAGACCCAGTACTTC. The encoded protein is CASSLAAAQETQYF. The chain joins TRBV5-1 to TRBJ2-5; D gene uncertain. Trimming shortened V by 0 bases and J by 2 bases, and 8 bases separated the two germline ends. The germline CDR1 and CDR2 sequences are SGHRS and YFSETQ. The CDR3 is 14 amino acids.

V usage is TRBV6-1 and J usage is TRBJ2-7, with 7 bases identical to TRBD2. Germline V gene sequence: CDR1 MNHNS, CDR2 SASEGT. There are 14 residues in the CDR3. With 3 bases clipped from V and 1 base from J, the junction kept 3 bases outside the gene matches. The CDR3 coding sequence is TGTGCCAGCAGTGACCAGCGGGGATCCTACGAGCAGTACTTC. Protein product: CASSDQRGSYEQYF.

This clone was seen only a few times. The chain carries TRBV29-1 and TRBJ2-2, with 7 bases identical to TRBD2. The CDR3 is made up of 14 amino acids. In germline, CDR1 is SQVTM, CDR2 ANQGSEA. V was pared by 6 bases and J by 10 bases, with 14 bases of the junction left unmatched. In DNA, the CDR3 is TGCAGCGTCACCGACGGACTAGATTCGTCGGAGCTGTTTTTT. It codes for CSVTDGLDSSELFF.

The rearrangement uses TRBV18 and TRBJ2-7; 8 nucleotides align to TRBD2. Germline V gene lookup returns CDR1 KGHSH and CDR2 LQKENI. The CDR3 contains 16 residues. J was trimmed by 3 bases and V by 0 bases; bases with no gene match: 7. CDR3 loop: CASSPPVAGRRYEQYF. The CDR3, as DNA: TGTGCCAGCTCACCACCTGTAGCGGGAAGGCGCTACGAGCAGTACTTC. The full variable domain, in which reference TRBV18 and TRBJ2-7 provide the parts outside the CDR3, is NAGVMQNPRHLVRRRGQEARLRCSPMKGHSHVYWYRQLPEEGLKFMVYLQKENIIDESGMPKERFSAEFPKEGPSILRIQQVVRGDSAAYFCASSPPVAGRRYEQYFGPGTRLTVT.

V and J are TRBV5-8 and TRBJ2-2, with 10 bases identical to TRBD2. The CDR3 is made up of 17 amino acids. Germline values: CDR1 SGHTS, CDR2 YDEGEE. J was trimmed by 6 bases and V by 6 bases; bases with no gene match: 14. The CDR3 loop is CASTSGGLAGVSGELFF. CDR3 in DNA: TGTGCCAGCACCAGCGGAGGTCTAGCGGGAGTCTCCGGGGAGCTGTTTTTT.